A single sample gave rise to the 30 T cell receptor beta chains below, sequenced in a study of blood T cell repertoires in COVID-19. Here immunoSEQ multiplex PCR was the method, and the copy in TCRdb shows in-frame clones only, minus some. The sample has approximately 290,000 clones; around 87% are singletons. The material sequenced was PBMCs or T cells enriched from blood (not recorded which). These receptors were taken from a woman in her late teens or twenties with acute COVID-19.

The chain employs TRBV7-3 and TRBJ2-7, with 9 bases lining up with TRBD2. V lost 5 bases to trimming and J lost 0 bases; unmatched junction nucleotides: 17. This CDR3 is built from 19 residues. Germline CDR1 reads SGHTA; CDR2 reads FQGTGA. CDR3: CASSRNGRLAAPSSYEQYF. CDR3 sequence (DNA): TGTGCCAGCAGCCGAAACGGGAGACTAGCGGCCCCAAGCTCCTACGAGCAGTACTTC.

J is TRBJ1-3 and V is TRBV13, with no clear D. CDR1 and CDR2 (germline): PRHDT, FYEKMQ (reference sequence). This CDR3 has 15 residues. Trimming left V 3 bases short and J 3 bases short, with 12 bases between. The CDR3 protein is CASSFGRRSGNTIYF. The CDR3 DNA reads as TGTGCCAGCAGCTTCGGCCGGAGAAGTGGAAACACCATATATTTT.

J is TRBJ2-3 and V is TRBV10-3; 9 nucleotides align to TRBD1. There are 15 residues in the CDR3. Germline trimming cut 10 bases from V and 2 bases from J; bases unmatched to any gene: 10. Looked up from germline, CDR1 is ENHRY and CDR2 is SYGVKD. DNA of the CDR3: TGTGCCACAGCACGGACAGGGGATAACACAGATACGCAGTATTTT. Its protein product is CATARTGDNTDTQYF.

The chain couples TRBV25-1 to TRBJ1-2; D might be TRBD1 (6 bases). CDR3 length: 14 residues. CDR1 and CDR2 from the germline V gene are MGHDK and SYGVNS. V was cut by 4 bases and J by 4 bases, with 13 bases left in between. The CDR3 nucleotides are TGTGCCAGCAGTGCCGGGGGGGCGGCCTATGGCTACACCTTC. The encoded protein is CASSAGGAAYGYTF.

The chain uses TRBV27 and TRBJ2-1, with 10 nucleotides matching TRBD2. The V gene end was trimmed by 0 bases and the J gene end by 8 bases; junction bases not matched to a gene: 16. CDR1 is MNHEY and CDR2 is SMNVEV in the germline V gene (reference sequence). This CDR3 region has 19 residues. CDR3 region: CASSLSRGRFLAGDDEQFF. CDR3 nucleotides: TGTGCCAGCAGTTTATCGAGGGGTCGTTTCCTAGCGGGAGATGATGAGCAGTTCTTC.

The chain joins TRBV7-6 to TRBJ1-1; D unresolved. The CDR3 runs to 11 residues. From germline, CDR1 is SGHVS and CDR2 FNYEAQ. Trimming left V 2 bases short and J 7 bases short, with 5 bases between. In DNA, the CDR3 is TGTGCCAGCAGCTTACCGGTTGAAGCTTTCTTT. Protein sequence: CASSLPVEAFF.

This clone has just one count. The V gene is TRBV19, the J gene TRBJ1-1; possible D gene TRBD1, 6 bases. The CDR3 consists of 16 residues. With 1 base removed from V and 1 base from J, the gap between germline ends came to 13 bases. Looked up from germline, CDR1 is LNHDA and CDR2 is SQIVND (reference sequence). The CDR3 sequence is CASSIGLGASNTEAFF. For the CDR3, the DNA is TGTGCCAGTAGTATAGGTCTGGGGGCCTCGAACACTGAAGCTTTCTTT.

The V and J genes are TRBV12-3 or TRBV12-4 and TRBJ1-1; TRBD1 aligns across 7 bases. The length of the CDR3 is 13 residues. V was clipped by 5 bases and J by 3 bases; unmatched bases: 3. The CDR3 reads CASSRDRDTEAFF. CDR3 nucleotides: TGTGCCAGCAGTCGCGACAGGGACACTGAAGCTTTCTTT.

This clone was recorded only once. The V gene is TRBV12-3 or TRBV12-4, the J gene TRBJ1-2; 8 nucleotides match TRBD1. The CDR3 length is 13 residues. Trimming cost V 6 bases and J 4 bases; bases outside gene matches: 4. Here the CDR3 DNA reads TGTGCCAGCAGGCGGACAGGGTTCTATGGCTACACCTTC. Protein: CASRRTGFYGYTF.

The chain recombines TRBV27 with TRBJ1-3; D is unresolved. The CDR3 totals 14 residues. The germline V and J ends were trimmed by 6 bases and 0 bases, with 9 bases remaining between them. Germline V gene data show CDR1 as MNHEY and CDR2 as SMNVEV (reference sequence). The CDR3 sequence: CASRGTYSGNTIYF. Here the CDR3 DNA reads TGTGCCAGCAGGGGCACGTACTCTGGAAACACCATATATTTT.

V gene TRBV18 combines with J gene TRBJ2-7; D possibly corresponds to TRBD1 (7 bases). The CDR3 consists of 17 residues. In germline, CDR1 is KGHSH, CDR2 LQKENI. V was trimmed by 5 bases and J by 1 base, leaving 21 bases between them. This CDR3 reads CASSSYTGEAGSYEQYF. The CDR3 nucleotides are TGTGCCAGCTCAAGTTACACAGGGGAGGCAGGATCCTACGAGCAGTACTTC.

The genes are TRBV4-1 and TRBJ1-1; D is uncertain. V was cut by 0 bases and J by 7 bases, with 9 bases left in between. Germline V gene sequence: CDR1 MGHRA, CDR2 YSYEKL. The CDR3 runs 13 residues. The CDR3 coding sequence is TGCGCCAGCAGCCAAGATCGGAGGGATGAAGCTTTCTTT. Protein: CASSQDRRDEAFF.

The V call is TRBV15, the J call TRBJ1-2, with 7 positions matching TRBD1. J lost 2 bases, V lost 2 bases, and 5 bases had no gene match. This CDR3 contains 15 residues. Germline loops: CDR1 LNHNV, CDR2 YYDKDF (reference sequence). CDR3 in DNA: TGTGCCACCAGCAGACCCACGACAGGGAACTATGGCTACACCTTC. Protein product: CATSRPTTGNYGYTF. Looking up the rest from reference TRBV15 and TRBJ1-2 gives the full variable domain: DAMVIQNPRYQVTQFGKPVTLSCSQTLNHNVMYWYQQKSSQAPKLLFHYYDKDFNNEADTPDNFQSRRPNTSFCFLDIRSPGLGDTAMYLCATSRPTTGNYGYTFGSGTRLTVV.

This chain links TRBV7-2 with TRBJ1-1, with 8 bases matching TRBD1. CDR1 is SGHTA, CDR2 FQGNSA, per germline. There are 14 residues in the CDR3. J lost 5 bases, V lost 8 bases, and 10 bases had no gene match. The CDR3 here is CASGTQGVGTEAFF. CDR3 bases: TGTGCCAGCGGGACACAGGGGGTGGGAACTGAAGCTTTCTTT. Full variable domain (rest looked up from reference TRBV7-2 and TRBJ1-1): GAGVSQSPSNKVTEKGKDVELRCDPISGHTALYWYRQSLGQGLEFLIYFQGNSAPDKSGLPSDRFSAERTGGSVSTLTIQRTQQEDSAVYLCASGTQGVGTEAFFGQGTRLTVV.

The chain combines TRBV10-3 with TRBJ2-1; 7 bases agree with TRBD2. V lost 6 bases to trimming and J lost 9 bases; unmatched junction nucleotides: 8. Germline CDR1 and CDR2: ENHRY and SYGVKD. There are 13 residues in the CDR3. The CDR3 protein is CAIRGGLIGEQFF. The DNA for the CDR3 is TGTGCCATCAGGGGGGGACTAATTGGTGAGCAGTTCTTC.

The chain couples TRBV4-1 to TRBJ2-1; TRBD2 might be the D (6 bases). Germline V gene sequence: CDR1 MGHRA, CDR2 YSYEKL. This CDR3 spans 15 amino acids. V dropped 1 base and J dropped 8 bases, with 15 bases sitting between them. The CDR3 DNA is TGCGCCAGCAGCCAAGGCACTAGCCGGATGGATGAGCAGTTCTTC. Translation: CASSQGTSRMDEQFF.

The rearrangement joins TRBV27 to TRBJ2-5; perhaps TRBD1 as D (5 bases). V lost 4 bases and J 4 bases, leaving 10 bases between the germline ends. The CDR3 spans 13 residues. CDR1 MNHEY and CDR2 SMNVEV come from the germline V gene (reference sequence). CDR3 in amino acids: CASSSAGPETQYF. The CDR3 coding sequence is TGTGCCAGCAGTTCGGCAGGGCCAGAGACCCAGTACTTC.

The genes are TRBV28 and TRBJ1-4; possible D gene TRBD1, 5 bases. Deletions cut 3 bases from V and 8 bases from J, with 7 bases between. This CDR3 has 12 amino acids. Per the germline V gene, CDR1 is MDHEN and CDR2 is SYDVKM. The CDR3 region is CASSLGGEKLFF. The CDR3 DNA reads TGTGCCAGCAGTTTGGGGGGAGAAAAACTGTTTTTT.

The chain uses TRBV28 and TRBJ2-7, with D maybe TRBD1 (5 bases). The CDR3 runs 12 residues. Germline CDR1 MDHEN, CDR2 SYDVKM. V was clipped by 6 bases and J by 1 base, with 7 bases between them. The CDR3 loop is CASRAGSYEQYF. In DNA form, the CDR3 reads TGTGCCAGCAGAGCAGGGTCCTACGAGCAGTACTTC.

This clone has just one count. This chain links TRBV9 with TRBJ1-2; TRBD1 aligns across 11 bases. The CDR3 is 14 residues long. V shed 7 bases, J shed 6 bases, and the junction held 8 bases outside the gene matches. Germline values: CDR1 SGDLS, CDR2 YYNGEE. The CDR3 nucleotides read TGTGCCAGCGGTCCCGGGACAGGGGGAAATGGCTACACCTTC. It translates to CASGPGTGGNGYTF.

J is TRBJ2-1 and V is TRBV12-3 or TRBV12-4; 7 nucleotides match TRBD2. CDR3 length: 12 amino acids. Losses at the gene ends were 4 bases for V and 12 bases for J; bases not matched to a gene: 6. The CDR3 nucleotides are TGTGCCAGCAGTTCCTCTAGCGGCCGGCAGTTCTTC. Translated: CASSSSSGRQFF.

The V call is TRBV3-1 (or the pseudogene TRBV3-2), the J call TRBJ2-5; perhaps TRBD1 as D (5 bases). The germline gives CDR1 LGHDT, CDR2 YNNKEL (reference sequence). The germline V and J ends were trimmed by 4 bases and 2 bases, with 11 bases remaining between them. There are 14 residues in the CDR3. The CDR3 DNA reads as TGTGCCAGCAGCCCCCCAGGGTCACAAGAGACCCAGTACTTC. Protein: CASSPPGSQETQYF.

This clone was recorded once. The chain combines TRBV28 with TRBJ2-3, with TRBD2 identical over 9 bases. There are 17 residues in the CDR3. V lost 6 bases and J lost 5; bases outside the gene matches: 15. CDR1 MDHEN and CDR2 SYDVKM come from the germline V gene. CDR3 nucleotide sequence: TGTGCCAGCAGCCCTTCTTGGCTAGCGGGAACTCAAGATACGCAGTATTTT. Residues: CASSPSWLAGTQDTQYF.

V usage is TRBV7-6 and J usage is TRBJ1-1; possible D gene TRBD1, 6 bases. From germline, CDR1 is SGHVS and CDR2 FNYEAQ. This CDR3 has 15 amino acids. V was shortened by 5 bases and J by 6 bases, with 19 bases between the two germline ends. CDR3 in amino acids: CASSLTGTSQAEAFF. In DNA, the CDR3 is TGTGCCAGCAGCCTCACCGGGACATCGCAGGCTGAAGCTTTCTTT.

V gene TRBV3-1 (or the pseudogene TRBV3-2) combines with J gene TRBJ2-1; 9 bases align to TRBD1. V trimming: 4 bases; J trimming: 3 bases; junction bases outside the gene matches: 4. Germline values: CDR1 LGHDT, CDR2 YNNKEL (reference sequence). The CDR3 totals 15 residues. In DNA, the CDR3 is TGTGCCAGCAGCCTGGGACAGGGTTTCTACAATGAGCAGTTCTTC. Residues: CASSLGQGFYNEQFF.

This chain connects TRBV7-6 to TRBJ2-1; D might be TRBD1 (5 bases). In germline, CDR1 is SGHVS, CDR2 FNYEAQ. Trimming stripped 5 bases from V and 7 bases from J, with 18 bases between. The CDR3 loop spans 15 amino acids. As DNA, the CDR3 is TGTGCCAGCAGCAAGGACATCACCCCGCAGAATGAGCAGTTCTTC. Protein: CASSKDITPQNEQFF.

V usage is TRBV27 and J usage is TRBJ1-6, with D tentatively TRBD1 (6 bases). Trimming stripped 5 bases from V and 7 bases from J, with 12 bases between. The CDR3 runs 14 residues. CDR1 is MNHEY, CDR2 SMNVEV, per germline (reference sequence). CDR3 nucleotide sequence: TGTGCCAGCAGTGGGCGTGGGGGCAATTCACCCCTCCACTTT. This codes for CASSGRGGNSPLHF.

The chain has TRBV6-2 or TRBV6-3 and TRBJ2-7; D might be TRBD2 (5 bases). The germline V and J ends were trimmed by 6 bases and 6 bases, with 15 bases remaining between them. This CDR3 has 13 residues. Germline CDR1 and CDR2: MNHEY and SVGEGT. This chain's CDR3 is CASSPPGGREQYF. CDR3 DNA sequence: TGTGCCAGCAGCCCCCCCGGAGGCCGCGAGCAGTACTTC.

V and J are TRBV27 and TRBJ2-2; D is uncertain. Germline V gene sequence: CDR1 MNHEY, CDR2 SMNVEV (reference sequence). Trimming cost V 4 bases and J 4 bases, with 7 bases left between them. The CDR3 has 13 amino acids. CDR3 bases: TGTGCCAGCAGTTCCCCCGGCACCGGGGAGCTGTTTTTT. Its translation: CASSSPGTGELFF.

The rearrangement uses TRBV27 and TRBJ1-2; 7 bases match TRBD1. The CDR3 is made up of 12 amino acids. The ends lost 6 bases at V and 4 bases at J; junction bases unmatched: 2. Per germline, CDR1 MNHEY and CDR2 SMNVEV (reference sequence). CDR3 in amino acids: CASRTGCYGYTF. CDR3 nucleotide sequence: TGTGCCAGCAGGACAGGGTGCTATGGCTACACCTTC.